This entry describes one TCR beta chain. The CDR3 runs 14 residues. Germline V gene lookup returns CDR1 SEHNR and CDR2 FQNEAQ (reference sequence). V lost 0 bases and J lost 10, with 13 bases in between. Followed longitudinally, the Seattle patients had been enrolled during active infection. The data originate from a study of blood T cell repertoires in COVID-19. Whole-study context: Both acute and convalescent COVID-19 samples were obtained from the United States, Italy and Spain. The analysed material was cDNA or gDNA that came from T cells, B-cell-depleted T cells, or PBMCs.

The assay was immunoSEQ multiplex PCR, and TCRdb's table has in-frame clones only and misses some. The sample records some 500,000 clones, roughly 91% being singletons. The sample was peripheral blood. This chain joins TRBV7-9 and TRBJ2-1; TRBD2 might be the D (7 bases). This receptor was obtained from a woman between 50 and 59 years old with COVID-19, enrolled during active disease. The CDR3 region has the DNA TGTGCCAGCAGCTTAGCGGGGGGGCCCTGGGAGCAGTTCTTC. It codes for CASSLAGGPWEQFF.